This T cell receptor beta chain comes out of a study of T cells after yellow fever vaccination. Overall study: When fractions had low cell numbers, they were prepared with SMART-Seq v4 Ultra Low Input. General study findings and limits: Subsequent to the booster, the majority of primary-vaccination clones reappeared (roughly 96% CD4, 88% CD8). Some clonotypes were seen in both the CD4 and the CD8 compartments. These made up a small share and likely arose from convergent recombination.

CDR3 size: 15 residues. Trimming took 4 bases from V and 6 from J, leaving 18 bases between them. Of note for this clonotype: Its matching antigen is unknown.

The study made its TCR cDNA through 5'RACE template switching. That step introduced a universal primer site along with UMIs. A single record per CDR3 protein comes from TCRdb applying MiXCR to the 5' RACE reads. The table records 500,000 to 650,000 distinct CDR3 sequences, about 12% of them present only once. This chain joins TRBV12-3 or TRBV12-4 and TRBJ1-2; D is possibly TRBD1 (5 bases). The input for sequencing was PBMCs, taken on the day of the yellow fever booster vaccination. The TCR sequence derives from a man aged 25-45 years who received the YFV17D yellow fever vaccine. DNA for the CDR3: TGTGCCAGCAGTTCCGGGGCCCATTCACCCAATGGCTACACCTTC. This codes for CASSSGAHSPNGYTF.